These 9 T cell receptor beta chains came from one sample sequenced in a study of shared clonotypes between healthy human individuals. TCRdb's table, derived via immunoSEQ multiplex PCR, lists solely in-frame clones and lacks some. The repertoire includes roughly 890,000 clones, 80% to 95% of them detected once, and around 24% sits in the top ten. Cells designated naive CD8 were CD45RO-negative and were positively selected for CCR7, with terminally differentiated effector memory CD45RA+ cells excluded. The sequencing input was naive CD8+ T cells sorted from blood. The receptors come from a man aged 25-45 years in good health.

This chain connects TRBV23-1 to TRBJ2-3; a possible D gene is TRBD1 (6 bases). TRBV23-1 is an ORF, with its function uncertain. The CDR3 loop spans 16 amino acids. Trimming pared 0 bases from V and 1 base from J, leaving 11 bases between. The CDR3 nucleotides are TGCGCCAGCAGTCAATCCCAACAGGGCTGCACAGATACGCAGTATTTT. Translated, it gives CASSQSQQGCTDTQYF.

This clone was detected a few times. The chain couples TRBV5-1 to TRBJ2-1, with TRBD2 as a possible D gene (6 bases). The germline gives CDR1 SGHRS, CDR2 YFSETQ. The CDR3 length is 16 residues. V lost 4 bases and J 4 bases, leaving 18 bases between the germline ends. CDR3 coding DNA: TGCGCCAGCAGCAGCGATAGCGGCGGGTCATACAATGAGCAGTTCTTC. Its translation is CASSSDSGGSYNEQFF.

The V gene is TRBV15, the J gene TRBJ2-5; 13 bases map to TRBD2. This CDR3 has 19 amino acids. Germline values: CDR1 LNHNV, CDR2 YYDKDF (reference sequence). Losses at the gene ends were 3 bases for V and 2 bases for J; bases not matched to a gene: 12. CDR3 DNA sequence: TGTGCCACCAGCAGTATATGGACTAGCGGGAGAACCCCGCAAGAGACCCAGTACTTC. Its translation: CATSSIWTSGRTPQETQYF.

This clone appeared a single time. DNA for the CDR3: TGTGCCACCCGACAGGGGCGCACCGGGGAGCTGTTTTTT. It encodes CATRQGRTGELFF. The rearrangement links TRBV6-6 to TRBJ2-2; TRBD1 agrees at 8 bases. The CDR3 totals 13 residues. Per germline, CDR1 MNHNY and CDR2 SVGAGI (reference sequence). The V segment lost 10 bases and the J segment 4 bases; nucleotides outside the gene matches: 5.

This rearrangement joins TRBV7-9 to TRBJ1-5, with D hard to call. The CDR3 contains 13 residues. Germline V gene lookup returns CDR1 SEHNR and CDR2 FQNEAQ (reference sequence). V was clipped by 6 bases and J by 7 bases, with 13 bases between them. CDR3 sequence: CASRESLGQPQHF. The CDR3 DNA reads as TGTGCCAGCAGAGAGAGTCTGGGCCAGCCCCAGCATTTT.

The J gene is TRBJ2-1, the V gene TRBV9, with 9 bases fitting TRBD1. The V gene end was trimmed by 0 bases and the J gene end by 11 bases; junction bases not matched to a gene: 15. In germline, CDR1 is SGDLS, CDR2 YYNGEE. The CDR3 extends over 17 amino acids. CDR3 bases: TGTGCCAGCAGCGTAGAGGGACAGGGCCTTTCCCTAAGGAAGCAGTTCTTC. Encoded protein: CASSVEGQGLSLRKQFF. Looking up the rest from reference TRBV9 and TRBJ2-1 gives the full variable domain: DSGVTQTPKHLITATGQRVTLRCSPRSGDLSVYWYQQSLDQGLQFLIQYYNGEERAKGNILERFSAQQFPDLHSELNLSSLELGDSALYFCASSVEGQGLSLRKQFFGPGTRLTVL.

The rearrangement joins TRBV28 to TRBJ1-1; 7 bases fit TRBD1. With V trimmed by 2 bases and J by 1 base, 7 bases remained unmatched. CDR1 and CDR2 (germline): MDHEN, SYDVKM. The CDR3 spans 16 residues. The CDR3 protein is CASSLEGAGKNTEAFF. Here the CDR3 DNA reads TGTGCCAGCAGTTTAGAGGGGGCAGGGAAGAACACTGAAGCTTTCTTT.

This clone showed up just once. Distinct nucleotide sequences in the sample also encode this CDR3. The CDR3 loop is CASSFGTRGDTQYF. The CDR3 nucleotides are TGTGCCAGCAGTTTTGGGACCCGAGGGGATACGCAGTATTTT. The J gene is TRBJ2-3, the V gene TRBV27; D may be TRBD1 or TRBD2 (5 bases each). V lost 3 bases, J lost 6 bases, and 13 bases lay in between. The CDR3 runs to 14 residues. Germline V CDR1 and CDR2: MNHEY, SMNVEV (reference sequence).

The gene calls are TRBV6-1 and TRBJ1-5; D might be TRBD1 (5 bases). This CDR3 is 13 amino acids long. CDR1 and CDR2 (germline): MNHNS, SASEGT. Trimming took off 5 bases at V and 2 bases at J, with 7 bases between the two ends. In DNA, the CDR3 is TGTGCCAGCAGTCAACAGGGCAATCAGCCCCAGCATTTT. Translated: CASSQQGNQPQHF.